Below, 22 T cell receptor beta chains from the same sample are listed, as sequenced in a study of beta chain features in type 1 diabetes. Expressed TCRB transcripts were sequenced because the entire RNA isolate underwent reverse transcription. Clones were sequenced by immunoSEQ multiplex PCR, and TCRdb holds only the in-frame ones, with some missing. The data show 350,000 to 450,000 clones, with less than 15% seen just once and approximately 0.02% held by the top ten. The material sequenced was naive CD4+ T cells from blood. Receptor source: a woman aged 18-29 years in good health.

The rearrangement joins TRBV7-3 to TRBJ2-7; a possible D gene is TRBD1 (6 bases). V lost 4 bases, J lost 5 bases, and 15 bases lay in between. The CDR3 has 14 amino acids. Germline V gives CDR1 SGHTA, CDR2 FQGTGA. The CDR3 DNA reads TGTGCCAGCAGCTCAACCAGTACAGGGAACGAGCAGTACTTC. This codes for CASSSTSTGNEQYF.

The genes are TRBV28 and TRBJ2-1, with TRBD2 matching 11 bases. The germline V gene has CDR1 MDHEN and CDR2 SYDVKM. The J segment lost 2 bases and the V segment lost 6 bases, leaving 6 bases of the junction unmatched. The CDR3 has 16 residues. The chain's CDR3 is CASSVGTSGTYNEQFF. The DNA for the CDR3 is TGTGCCAGCAGCGTCGGGACTAGCGGAACCTACAATGAGCAGTTCTTC.

This chain uses TRBV7-2 with TRBJ1-4; tentative D call: TRBD1 (5 bases). CDR3 length: 14 residues. Germline-derived CDR1 and CDR2 are SGHTA and FQGNSA. V lost 0 bases to trimming and J lost 8 bases, with 10 bases between them. CDR3 nucleotide sequence: TGTGCCAGCAGCTTAGCGCGAAGGGGAGAAAAACTGTTTTTT. Protein: CASSLARRGEKLFF.

The rearrangement uses TRBV5-4 and TRBJ2-1; a weak D match, TRBD1 (6 bases). There are 13 residues in the CDR3. The V and J ends lost 4 bases and 4 bases respectively, with 9 bases between them. Germline loops: CDR1 SGHNT, CDR2 YYREEE (reference sequence). The CDR3 DNA sequence: TGTGCCAGCAGCATGGACAGTTACAATGAGCAGTTCTTC. It specifies CASSMDSYNEQFF.

The sample holds a few counts of this clone. The chain links TRBV5-4 to TRBJ2-5; D unresolved. Germline CDR1 SGHNT, CDR2 YYREEE (reference sequence). This CDR3 is 13 amino acids long. The V end was cut by 1 base, the J end by 4 bases, with 8 bases between. CDR3 DNA: TGTGCCAGCAGCTTGATGCTAGTAGAGACCCAGTACTTC. Translating gives CASSLMLVETQYF.

This clone was observed a few times. The chain has TRBV9 and TRBJ2-5, with D maybe TRBD2 (5 bases). The CDR3 loop spans 15 amino acids. V was shortened by 2 bases and J by 5 bases, with 16 bases between the two germline ends. Per germline, CDR1 SGDLS and CDR2 YYNGEE. This CDR3 reads CASSVGGREGETQYF. In nucleotides, the CDR3 is TGTGCCAGCAGCGTTGGAGGACGGGAAGGGGAGACCCAGTACTTC.

This clone was detected a few times. V and J are TRBV2 and TRBJ2-2; D is undetermined. This CDR3 has 13 residues. Germline CDR1 is SNHLY and CDR2 is FYNNEI. V was cut by 7 bases and J by 1 base, with 7 bases left in between. The DNA for the CDR3 is TGTGCCAGCAAGCTACTGAACACCGGGGAGCTGTTTTTT. Protein: CASKLLNTGELFF. Based on the CDR3 plus reference TRBV2 and TRBJ2-2, the full variable domain is EPEVTQTPSHQVTQMGQEVILRCVPISNHLYFYWYRQILGQKVEFLVSFYNNEISEKSEIFDDQFSVERPDGSNFTLKIRSTKLEDSAMYFCASKLLNTGELFFGEGSRLTVL.

This clone has a handful of counts. The rearrangement uses TRBV15 and TRBJ1-5; the D is unclear. CDR1 and CDR2 (germline): LNHNV, YYDKDF (reference sequence). This CDR3 is 13 amino acids long. Trimming stripped 9 bases from V and 0 bases from J, with 9 bases between. Written as DNA, the CDR3 is TGTGCCACTAGGCGGGATAGCAATCAGCCCCAGCATTTT. Its protein is CATRRDSNQPQHF.

This clone showed up just a few times. V and J are TRBV28 and TRBJ2-1; 7 positions agree with TRBD2. The CDR3 has 17 residues. Germline lookup yields CDR1 MDHEN and CDR2 SYDVKM. Unmatched junction bases numbered 16, after V lost 5 bases and J lost 6 bases. CDR3 coding DNA: TGTGCCAGCAGTCGGGTTGTAGGGCGGGGGAGGCTCAATGAGCAGTTCTTC. Encoded protein: CASSRVVGRGRLNEQFF. Drawing the rest from reference TRBV28 and TRBJ2-1, the complete variable domain is DVKVTQSSRYLVKRTGEKVFLECVQDMDHENMFWYRQDPGLGLRLIYFSYDVKMKEKGDIPEGYSVSREKKERFSLILESASTNQTSMYLCASSRVVGRGRLNEQFFGPGTRLTVL.

This clone has only a few counts. The CDR3 sequence is CASSFYRGSSGNTIYF. In nucleotides, the CDR3 is TGTGCCAGCAGCTTCTACAGGGGTTCTTCTGGAAACACCATATATTTT. The rearrangement joins TRBV7-2 to TRBJ1-3; TRBD1 aligns across 7 bases. Trimming took 3 bases from V and 1 from J; bases not matched to a gene: 6. The length of the CDR3 is 16 residues. In germline, CDR1 is SGHTA, CDR2 FQGNSA.

This rearrangement joins TRBV5-4 to TRBJ2-2; D unresolved. This CDR3 contains 12 residues. Trimming left V 3 bases short and J 4 bases short, with 4 bases between. CDR1 and CDR2 (germline): SGHNT, YYREEE (reference sequence). Here the CDR3 DNA reads TGTGCCAGCAGCTCCAGCACCGGGGAGCTGTTTTTT. Amino acid sequence: CASSSSTGELFF. Combining the CDR3 with reference TRBV5-4 and TRBJ2-2 gives the whole variable domain ETGVTQSPTHLIKTRGQQVTLRCSSQSGHNTVSWYQQALGQGPQFIFQYYREEENGRGNFPPRFSGLQFPNYSSELNVNALELDDSALYLCASSSSTGELFFGEGSRLTVL.

The chain links TRBV15 to TRBJ2-7, with 9 positions matching TRBD1. V lost 5 bases, J lost 1 base, and 9 bases stayed unmatched. The CDR3 runs to 16 residues. Germline V gene lookup returns CDR1 LNHNV and CDR2 YYDKDF (reference sequence). The CDR3 spells CATSERFGTGSYEQYF. The CDR3 DNA reads TGTGCCACCAGCGAGAGGTTCGGGACAGGGTCCTACGAGCAGTACTTC.

This clone was detected a few times. The J gene is TRBJ2-5, the V gene TRBV28; D gene unclear. The V end was cut by 8 bases, the J end by 5 bases, with 9 bases between. CDR1 and CDR2 (germline): MDHEN, SYDVKM. The CDR3 runs 11 residues. The CDR3 DNA reads as TGTGCCAGCGCCCCCCGGGAGACCCAGTACTTC. The encoded protein is CASAPRETQYF.

The chain carries TRBV5-1 and TRBJ2-2; D is perhaps TRBD2 (5 bases). Trimming removed 1 base from V and 5 bases from J, with 12 bases in between. The germline CDR1 and CDR2 sequences are SGHRS and YFSETQ. CDR3 length equals 15 residues. CDR3: CASSLSLVRTGELFF. CDR3 nucleotide sequence: TGCGCCAGCAGCTTGTCACTAGTTCGTACCGGGGAGCTGTTTTTT.

This clone was detected a few times. The V call is TRBV25-1, the J call TRBJ2-1; 7 positions match TRBD2. Trimming took 1 base from V and 13 from J; bases not matched to a gene: 7. The CDR3 loop spans 13 amino acids. Looked up from germline, CDR1 is MGHDK and CDR2 is SYGVNS. CDR3 loop: CASSESQREGQFF. The CDR3 DNA follows: TGTGCCAGCAGTGAATCTCAGAGGGAGGGCCAGTTCTTC.

This sequence joins TRBV11-2 and TRBJ2-1, with TRBD2 identical over 7 bases. J lost 0 bases, V lost 1 base, and 6 bases had no gene match. Per germline, CDR1 SGHAT and CDR2 FQNNGV. The CDR3 contains 17 residues. Here the CDR3 reads CASSLVPGGSSYNEQFF. CDR3 nucleotide sequence: TGTGCCAGCAGCTTAGTTCCAGGCGGGAGCTCCTACAATGAGCAGTTCTTC.

In its sample, this clone was seen a few times. The chain links TRBV7-9 to TRBJ2-7; 9 positions agree with TRBD1. Germline-derived CDR1 and CDR2 are SEHNR and FQNEAQ (reference sequence). This CDR3 region has 16 residues. V shed 8 bases, J shed 0 bases, and the junction held 11 bases outside the gene matches. The CDR3 sequence: CASQKGTGSHSYEQYF. The CDR3, as DNA: TGTGCCAGCCAGAAAGGGACAGGGAGTCACTCCTACGAGCAGTACTTC.

This clone was picked up a small number of times. This chain connects TRBV7-2 to TRBJ2-7; 7 nucleotides align to TRBD1. Germline lookup yields CDR1 SGHTA and CDR2 FQGNSA. The length of the CDR3 is 14 residues. With 3 bases clipped from V and 5 bases from J, the junction kept 7 bases outside the gene matches. CDR3 nucleotide sequence: TGTGCCAGCAGCTTTTTCGAGGGGGCAAACGAGCAGTACTTC. Translated, it gives CASSFFEGANEQYF.

This clone was seen a handful of times. The rearrangement joins TRBV2 to TRBJ1-2; D is perhaps TRBD1 (5 bases). Germline V lookup: CDR1 SNHLY, CDR2 FYNNEI. Trimming shortened V by 5 bases and J by 5 bases, and 15 bases separated the two germline ends. CDR3 length: 14 residues. Here the CDR3 reads CASSNQGVRYGYTF. The CDR3 nucleotides are TGTGCCAGCAGTAACCAGGGTGTGCGTTATGGCTACACCTTC.

This chain links TRBV7-2 with TRBJ2-1, with 8 bases fitting TRBD1. With 6 bases clipped from V and 7 bases from J, the junction kept 11 bases outside the gene matches. Germline V lookup: CDR1 SGHTA, CDR2 FQGNSA. The length of the CDR3 is 15 residues. The CDR3 is CASRDRRQGSNEQFF. For the CDR3, the DNA is TGTGCCAGCAGGGATCGCCGACAGGGGTCAAATGAGCAGTTCTTC. Full variable domain (outside the CDR3, taken from reference TRBV7-2 and TRBJ2-1): GAGVSQSPSNKVTEKGKDVELRCDPISGHTALYWYRQSLGQGLEFLIYFQGNSAPDKSGLPSDRFSAERTGGSVSTLTIQRTQQEDSAVYLCASRDRRQGSNEQFFGPGTRLTVL.

This clone has only a few counts. This CDR3 is also generated by other DNA sequences in the sample. This chain joins TRBV28 and TRBJ2-7; D is unclear. This CDR3 comprises 12 residues. The germline gives CDR1 MDHEN, CDR2 SYDVKM. Trimming cost V 5 bases and J 3 bases, with 8 bases left between them. This CDR3 is CASSQRVYEQYF. Here the CDR3 DNA reads TGTGCCAGCAGTCAACGAGTCTACGAGCAGTACTTC.

This clone was observed a few times. The V call is TRBV28, the J call TRBJ2-7; D is uncertain. This CDR3 spans 12 amino acids. Germline V gives CDR1 MDHEN, CDR2 SYDVKM. V lost 8 bases and J lost 4, with 12 bases in between. CDR3 sequence reads: CASRLRSYEQYF. CDR3 in DNA: TGTGCCAGCCGTCTGCGGAGTTACGAGCAGTACTTC.